Below, 18 T cell receptor beta chains from the same sample are listed, as sequenced in a study of blood T cells in healthy people across ages. Alongside a J-beta primer mix, a sample-barcoded 5' primer served in a second PCR lasting about 6 to 12 cycles. TCRdb called the 5' RACE reads again in MiXCR, with one record for every CDR3 protein. Here the sample spans around 1,900,000 distinct CDR3 sequences, 30% to 40% being singletons. The sample was blood. The receptors were gathered from a human donor in good health.

V gene TRBV12-3 or TRBV12-4 combines with J gene TRBJ2-5, with D uncertain. The CDR3 is 14 residues long. V was trimmed by 5 bases and J by 5 bases, leaving 15 bases between them. Here the CDR3 reads CASSKSQAQETQYF. In DNA, the CDR3 is TGTGCCAGCAGTAAATCCCAGGCCCAGGAGACCCAGTACTTC.

The rearrangement joins TRBV7-2 to TRBJ2-3; tentative D call: TRBD2 (5 bases). V shed 4 bases and J shed 8 bases, with 10 bases lying between them. CDR3 length equals 12 residues. CDR1 and CDR2 from the germline V gene are SGHTA and FQGNSA. The CDR3 bases are TGTGCCAGCAGCTCAACTAGGAGTACGCAGTATTTT. Its translation: CASSSTRSTQYF.

This clonotype was recorded only once. The CDR3 spells CASSNTGLTDTQYF. The CDR3 nucleotides read TGTGCCAGCAGTAATACAGGTCTCACAGATACGCAGTATTTT. This chain connects TRBV12-3 or TRBV12-4 to TRBJ2-3, with a possible D match to TRBD1 (5 bases). Trimming took off 5 bases at V and 2 bases at J, with 11 bases between the two ends. This CDR3 has 14 residues.

This sequence joins TRBV10-3 and TRBJ2-1; possible D gene TRBD1, 6 bases. The V gene lost 2 bases and the J gene lost 8 bases, with 16 bases spanning the gap. The CDR3 extends over 15 amino acids. Germline V gene data show CDR1 as ENHRY and CDR2 as SYGVKD. The CDR3 here is CAISEGQGFMDEQFF. The CDR3 nucleotides are TGTGCCATCAGTGAGGGTCAGGGGTTTATGGATGAGCAGTTCTTC.

This clonotype has more than one count but fewer than ten. The genes are TRBV27 and TRBJ2-7, with 8 bases aligning to TRBD1. The trim removed 2 bases at V and 2 bases at J, leaving 14 bases unmatched. CDR1 is MNHEY, CDR2 SMNVEV, per germline (reference sequence). The CDR3 is made up of 18 amino acids. The chain's CDR3 is CASSLRDRSFAFTYEQYF. The CDR3 region has the DNA TGTGCCAGCAGTTTACGGGACAGGAGCTTCGCCTTTACCTACGAGCAGTACTTC.

This clonotype showed up just a few times. This rearrangement joins TRBV29-1 to TRBJ2-4; D unresolved. The tail of the sequence fits TRBJ2-7 better, so the J call may be wrong. Germline V gives CDR1 SQVTM, CDR2 ANQGSEA. This CDR3 is 12 amino acids long. The CDR3 region has the DNA TGCAGCGTTGAAGGATTAGGTCTCGAGCAGTACTTC. It codes for CSVEGLGLEQYF.

The chain recombines TRBV5-5 with TRBJ1-2; no reliable D call. The CDR3 sequence is 13 residues long. Germline-derived CDR1 and CDR2 are SGHKS and YYEKEE (reference sequence). The ends were cut back, 4 bases at V and 6 bases at J, with 13 bases in the middle. The CDR3, as DNA: TGTGCCAGCAGCCTCTTTAACGGGAATGGCTACACCTTC. This codes for CASSLFNGNGYTF.

A single count supports this clonotype. V gene TRBV7-2 combines with J gene TRBJ1-6; D remains ambiguous. The CDR3 spans 15 residues. CDR1 SGHTA and CDR2 FQGNSA come from the germline V gene. Trimming pared 1 base from V and 7 bases from J, leaving 11 bases between. The CDR3 bases are TGTGCCAGCAGCTTAGGAGGGCGAGAGAATTCACCCCTCCACTTT. Its translation: CASSLGGRENSPLHF.

The chain carries TRBV5-6 and TRBJ2-7, with 9 bases lining up with TRBD1. This CDR3 has 16 amino acids. V lost 2 bases, J lost 3 bases, and 9 bases stayed unmatched. Per germline, CDR1 SGHDT and CDR2 YYEEEE. DNA of the CDR3: TGTGCCAGCAGCTTATTCGGGGGACAGGGAATCTACGAGCAGTACTTC. It translates to CASSLFGGQGIYEQYF.

This clonotype was seen ten or more times. The genes are TRBV4-1 and TRBJ2-7; TRBD1 might be the D (6 bases). CDR1 is MGHRA, CDR2 YSYEKL, per germline. V lost 5 bases, J lost 0 bases, and 14 bases lay in between. The length of the CDR3 is 15 residues. CDR3 in amino acids: CASSASRTASYEQYF. CDR3 DNA: TGCGCCAGCAGCGCCTCAAGGACAGCCTCCTACGAGCAGTACTTC.

This chain joins TRBV11-2 and TRBJ1-2, with TRBD1 matching over 7 bases. The junction had 16 bases not matched to a gene; V was cut back by 10 bases and J by 5 bases. The CDR3 loop spans 15 amino acids. The germline V gene encodes CDR1 SGHAT and CDR2 FQNNGV. The CDR3 sequence is CATVQGKGGNYGYTF. CDR3 DNA: TGTGCCACCGTACAGGGGAAGGGTGGAAATTATGGCTACACCTTC.

This clonotype was counted between two and nine times. The chain joins TRBV5-5 to TRBJ1-4; 7 nucleotides line up with TRBD1. This CDR3 region has 15 residues. Germline assignment: CDR1 SGHKS and CDR2 YYEKEE (reference sequence). Germline trimming cut 4 bases from V and 2 bases from J; bases unmatched to any gene: 5. CDR3 DNA sequence: TGTGCCAGCAGCCGACTGACAGGGACTAATGAAAAACTGTTTTTT. Translating it yields CASSRLTGTNEKLFF.

This chain connects TRBV4-3 to TRBJ2-1, with 8 bases lining up with TRBD2. V dropped 3 bases and J dropped 2; count of bases not matched to a gene: 3. Per germline, CDR1 LGHNA and CDR2 YSLEER. The CDR3 is 15 residues long. The CDR3 sequence: CASSQGGGPYNEQFF. CDR3 DNA sequence: TGCGCCAGCAGCCAGGGCGGGGGGCCCTACAATGAGCAGTTCTTC.

The chain combines TRBV12-3 or TRBV12-4 with TRBJ1-1; no clear D gene. This CDR3 spans 15 amino acids. Trimming shortened V by 3 bases and J by 1 base, and 12 bases separated the two germline ends. Written as DNA, the CDR3 is TGTGCCAGCAGTTTTCGCCTTCATGGGAACACTGAAGCTTTCTTT. Residues: CASSFRLHGNTEAFF.

This clonotype was counted once. DNA for the CDR3: TGTGCCAGCAGCTTATATGGTACGAGCCCCTCTGGAAACACCATATATTTT. Protein product: CASSLYGTSPSGNTIYF. The chain joins TRBV11-2 to TRBJ1-3; D gene unclear. Germline assignment: CDR1 SGHAT and CDR2 FQNNGV. Trimming shortened V by 2 bases and J by 0 bases, and 14 bases separated the two germline ends. CDR3 size: 17 residues.

This clonotype has only a few counts. The chain uses TRBV7-2 and TRBJ2-7, with D maybe TRBD2 (5 bases). This CDR3 region has 16 residues. V lost 0 bases and J 0 bases, leaving 12 bases between the germline ends. Germline V gene sequence: CDR1 SGHTA, CDR2 FQGNSA. The CDR3: CASSLAVGGSSYEQYF. CDR3 nucleotide sequence: TGTGCCAGCAGCTTAGCGGTCGGAGGCAGCTCCTACGAGCAGTACTTC.

The V gene is TRBV9, the J gene TRBJ1-2; D is unresolved. Germline assignment: CDR1 SGDLS and CDR2 YYNGEE. This CDR3 region has 15 residues. Trimming pared 0 bases from V and 7 bases from J, leaving 16 bases between. Here the CDR3 reads CASSVEAGTTSGYTF. The CDR3 bases are TGTGCCAGCAGCGTAGAGGCAGGCACGACTTCTGGCTACACCTTC. The whole variable domain, filled in from reference TRBV9 and TRBJ1-2, reads DSGVTQTPKHLITATGQRVTLRCSPRSGDLSVYWYQQSLDQGLQFLIQYYNGEERAKGNILERFSAQQFPDLHSELNLSSLELGDSALYFCASSVEAGTTSGYTFGSGTRLTVV.

The rearrangement joins TRBV7-2 to TRBJ1-3; D call uncertain. Germline lookup yields CDR1 SGHTA and CDR2 FQGNSA. Trimming left V 3 bases short and J 0 bases short, with 9 bases between. The CDR3 extends over 15 amino acids. This CDR3 is CASSFGISSGNTIYF. Here the CDR3 DNA reads TGTGCCAGCAGCTTTGGGATATCCTCTGGAAACACCATATATTTT.